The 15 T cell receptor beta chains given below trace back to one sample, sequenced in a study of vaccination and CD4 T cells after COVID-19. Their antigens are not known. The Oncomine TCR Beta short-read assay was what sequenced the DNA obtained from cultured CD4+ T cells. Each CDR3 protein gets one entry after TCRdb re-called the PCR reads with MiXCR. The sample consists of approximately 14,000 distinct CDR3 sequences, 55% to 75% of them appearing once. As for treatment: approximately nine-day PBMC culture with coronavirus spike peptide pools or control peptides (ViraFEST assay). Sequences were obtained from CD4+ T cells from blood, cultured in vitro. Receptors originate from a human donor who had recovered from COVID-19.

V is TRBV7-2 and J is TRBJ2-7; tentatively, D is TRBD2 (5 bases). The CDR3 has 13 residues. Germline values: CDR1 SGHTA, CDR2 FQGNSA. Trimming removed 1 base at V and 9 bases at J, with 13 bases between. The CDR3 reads CASSLVGVPVQYF. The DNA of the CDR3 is TGTGCCAGCAGCTTAGTCGGGGTACCGGTGCAGTACTTC.

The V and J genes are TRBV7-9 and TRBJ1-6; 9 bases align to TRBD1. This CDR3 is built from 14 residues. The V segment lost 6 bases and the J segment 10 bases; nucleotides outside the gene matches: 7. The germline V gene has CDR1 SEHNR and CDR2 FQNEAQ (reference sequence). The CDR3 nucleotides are TGTGCCAGCAGGGATACAGGGGGCTACTCACCCCTCCACTTT. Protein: CASRDTGGYSPLHF.

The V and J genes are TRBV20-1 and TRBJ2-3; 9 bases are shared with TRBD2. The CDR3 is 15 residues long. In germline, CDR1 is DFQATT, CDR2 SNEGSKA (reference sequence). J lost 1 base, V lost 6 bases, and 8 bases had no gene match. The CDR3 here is CSAPDSGSGTDTQYF. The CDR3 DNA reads TGCAGTGCCCCCGATAGCGGGAGCGGCACAGATACGCAGTATTTT.

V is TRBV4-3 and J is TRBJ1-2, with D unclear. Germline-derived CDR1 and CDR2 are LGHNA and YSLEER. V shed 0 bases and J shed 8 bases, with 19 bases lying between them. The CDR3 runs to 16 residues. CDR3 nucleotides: TGCGCCAGCAGCCAAGATCGCTGGGCGGAAGAATACGGCTACACCTTC. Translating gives CASSQDRWAEEYGYTF.

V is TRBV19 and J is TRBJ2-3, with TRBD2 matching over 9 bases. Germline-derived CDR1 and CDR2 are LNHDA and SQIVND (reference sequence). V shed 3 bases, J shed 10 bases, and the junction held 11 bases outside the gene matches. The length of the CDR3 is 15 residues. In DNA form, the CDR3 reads TGTGCCAGTAGTATCATGAAGGGTAGCGGGAGACCGCAGTATTTT. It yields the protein CASSIMKGSGRPQYF.

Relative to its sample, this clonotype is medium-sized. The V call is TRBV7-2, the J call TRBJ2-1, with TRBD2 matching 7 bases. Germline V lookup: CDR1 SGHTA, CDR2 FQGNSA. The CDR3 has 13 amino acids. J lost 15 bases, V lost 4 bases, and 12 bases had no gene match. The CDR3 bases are TGTGCCAGCAGCTCCTACACTAGCGAGGTTCCGTTCTTC. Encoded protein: CASSSYTSEVPFF.

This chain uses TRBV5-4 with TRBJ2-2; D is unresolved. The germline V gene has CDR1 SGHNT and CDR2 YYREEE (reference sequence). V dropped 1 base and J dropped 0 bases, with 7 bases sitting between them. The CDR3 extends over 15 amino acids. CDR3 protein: CASSLLMTNTGELFF. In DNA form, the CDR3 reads TGTGCCAGCAGCTTGCTGATGACGAACACCGGGGAGCTGTTTTTT.

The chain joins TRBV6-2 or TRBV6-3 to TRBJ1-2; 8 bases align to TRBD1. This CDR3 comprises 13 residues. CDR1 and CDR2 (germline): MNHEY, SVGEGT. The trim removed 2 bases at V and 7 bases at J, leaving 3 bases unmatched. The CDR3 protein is CASSYQGARGYTF. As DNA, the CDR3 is TGTGCCAGCAGTTACCAGGGGGCGCGTGGCTACACCTTC.

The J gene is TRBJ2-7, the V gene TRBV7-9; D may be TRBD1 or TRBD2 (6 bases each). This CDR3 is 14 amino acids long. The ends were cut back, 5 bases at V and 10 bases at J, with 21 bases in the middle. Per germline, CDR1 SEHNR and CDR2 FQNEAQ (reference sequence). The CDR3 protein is CASSRGGTELDQYF. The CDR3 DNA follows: TGTGCCAGCAGCCGAGGGGGGACGGAGTTGGACCAGTACTTC.

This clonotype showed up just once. CDR3 amino acids: CASSYSPYGETQYF. The CDR3 region has the DNA TGTGCCAGCAGTTACTCACCCTATGGAGAGACCCAGTACTTC. The chain carries TRBV6-5 and TRBJ2-5; no clear D. With 0 bases removed from V and 4 bases from J, the gap between germline ends came to 9 bases. The CDR3 runs to 14 residues. Germline CDR1 MNHEY, CDR2 SVGAGI.

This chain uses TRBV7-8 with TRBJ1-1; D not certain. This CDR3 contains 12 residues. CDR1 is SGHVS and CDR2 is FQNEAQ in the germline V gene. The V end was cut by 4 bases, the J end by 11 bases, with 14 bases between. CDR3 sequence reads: CASSSQEAGAFF. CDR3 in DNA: TGTGCCAGCAGCTCGCAAGAGGCGGGGGCTTTCTTT.

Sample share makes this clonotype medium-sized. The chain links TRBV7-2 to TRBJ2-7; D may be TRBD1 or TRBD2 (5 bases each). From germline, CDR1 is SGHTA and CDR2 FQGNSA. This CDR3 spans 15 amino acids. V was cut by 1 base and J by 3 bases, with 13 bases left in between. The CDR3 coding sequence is TGTGCCAGCAGCTTAGGGGTGGGGGTCGGCTACGAGCAGTACTTC. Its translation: CASSLGVGVGYEQYF.

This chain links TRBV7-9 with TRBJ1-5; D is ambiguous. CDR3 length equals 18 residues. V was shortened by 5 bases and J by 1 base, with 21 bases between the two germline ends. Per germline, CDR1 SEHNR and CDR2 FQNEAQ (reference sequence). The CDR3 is CASSPTFNGVGSNQPQHF. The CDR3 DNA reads TGTGCCAGCAGCCCAACTTTTAATGGGGTGGGAAGCAATCAGCCCCAGCATTTT.

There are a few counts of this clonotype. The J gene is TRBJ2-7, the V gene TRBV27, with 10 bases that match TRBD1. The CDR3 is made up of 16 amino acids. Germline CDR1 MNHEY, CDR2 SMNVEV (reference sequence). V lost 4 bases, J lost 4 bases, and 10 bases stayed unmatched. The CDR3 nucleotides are TGTGCCAGCAGTTCCTTAAGGCGGGGACAGGGGTACGAGCAGTACTTC. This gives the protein CASSSLRRGQGYEQYF.

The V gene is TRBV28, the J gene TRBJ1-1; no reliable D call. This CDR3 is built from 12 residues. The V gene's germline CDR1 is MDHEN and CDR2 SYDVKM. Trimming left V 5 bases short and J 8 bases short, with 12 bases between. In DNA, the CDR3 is TGTGCCAGCAGTCCCCCCGTCGGGGAAGCTTTCTTT. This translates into CASSPPVGEAFF.